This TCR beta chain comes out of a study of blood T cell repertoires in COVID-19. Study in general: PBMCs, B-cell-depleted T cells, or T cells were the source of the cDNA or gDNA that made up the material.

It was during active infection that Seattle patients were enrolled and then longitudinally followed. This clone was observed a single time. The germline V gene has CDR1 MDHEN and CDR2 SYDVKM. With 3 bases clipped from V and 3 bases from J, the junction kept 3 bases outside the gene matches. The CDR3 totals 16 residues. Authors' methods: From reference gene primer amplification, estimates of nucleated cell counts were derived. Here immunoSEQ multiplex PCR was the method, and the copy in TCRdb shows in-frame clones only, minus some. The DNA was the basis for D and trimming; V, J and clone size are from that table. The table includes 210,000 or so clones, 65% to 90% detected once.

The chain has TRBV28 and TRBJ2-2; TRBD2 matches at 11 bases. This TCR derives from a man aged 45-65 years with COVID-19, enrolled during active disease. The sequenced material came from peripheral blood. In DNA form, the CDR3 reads TGTGCCAGCAGTTTCAGACTAGCGGGGTACACCGGGGAGCTGTTTTTT. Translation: CASSFRLAGYTGELFF. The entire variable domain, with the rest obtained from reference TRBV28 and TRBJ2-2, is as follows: DVKVTQSSRYLVKRTGEKVFLECVQDMDHENMFWYRQDPGLGLRLIYFSYDVKMKEKGDIPEGYSVSREKKERFSLILESASTNQTSMYLCASSFRLAGYTGELFFGEGSRLTVL.